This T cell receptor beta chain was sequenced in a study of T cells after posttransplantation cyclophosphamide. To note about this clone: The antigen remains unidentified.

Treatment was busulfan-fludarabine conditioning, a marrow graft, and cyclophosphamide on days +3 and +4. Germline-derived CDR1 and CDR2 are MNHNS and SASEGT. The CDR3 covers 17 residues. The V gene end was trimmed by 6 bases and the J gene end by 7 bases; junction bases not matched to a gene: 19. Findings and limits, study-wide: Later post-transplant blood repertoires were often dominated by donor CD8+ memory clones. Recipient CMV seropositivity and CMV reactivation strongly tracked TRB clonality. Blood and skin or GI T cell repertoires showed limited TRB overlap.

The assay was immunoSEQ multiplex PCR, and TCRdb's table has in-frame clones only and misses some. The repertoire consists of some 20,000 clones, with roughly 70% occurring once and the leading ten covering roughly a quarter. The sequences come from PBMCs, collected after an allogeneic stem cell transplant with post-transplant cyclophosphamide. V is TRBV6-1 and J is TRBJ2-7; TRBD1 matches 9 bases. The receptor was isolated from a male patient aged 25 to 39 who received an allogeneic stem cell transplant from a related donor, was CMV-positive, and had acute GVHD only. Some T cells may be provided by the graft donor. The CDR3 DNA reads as TGTGCCAGCAGCGAAAAACGACCGGGACAGGGAGGTGGAGAGCAGTACTTC. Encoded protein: CASSEKRPGQGGGEQYF.